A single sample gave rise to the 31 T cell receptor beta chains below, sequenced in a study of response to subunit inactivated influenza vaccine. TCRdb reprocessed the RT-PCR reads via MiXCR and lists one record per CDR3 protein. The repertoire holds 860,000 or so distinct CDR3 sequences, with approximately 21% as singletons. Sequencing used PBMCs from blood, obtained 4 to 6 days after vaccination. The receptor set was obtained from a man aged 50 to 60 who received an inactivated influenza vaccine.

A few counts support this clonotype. The CDR3 sequence: CATNDGGPLSTDTQYF. CDR3 nucleotides: TGTGCCACCAATGACGGGGGGCCCCTAAGCACAGATACGCAGTATTTT. This chain uses TRBV15 with TRBJ2-3; maybe TRBD2 (7 bases). The CDR3 covers 16 residues. CDR1 LNHNV and CDR2 YYDKDF come from the germline V gene (reference sequence). V was pared by 7 bases and J by 0 bases, with 17 bases between.

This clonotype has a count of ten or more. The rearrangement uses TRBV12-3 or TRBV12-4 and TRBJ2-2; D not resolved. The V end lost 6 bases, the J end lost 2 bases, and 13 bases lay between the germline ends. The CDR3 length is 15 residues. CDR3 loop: CASRFGPINTGELFF. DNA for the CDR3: TGTGCCAGCAGATTCGGACCGATTAACACCGGGGAGCTGTTTTTT.

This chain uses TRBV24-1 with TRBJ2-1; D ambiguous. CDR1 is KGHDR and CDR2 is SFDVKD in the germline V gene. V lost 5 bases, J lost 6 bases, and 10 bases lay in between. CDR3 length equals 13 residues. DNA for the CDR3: TGTGCCACCAGTGGGGTTCAATTCAATGAGCAGTTCTTC. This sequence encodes CATSGVQFNEQFF.

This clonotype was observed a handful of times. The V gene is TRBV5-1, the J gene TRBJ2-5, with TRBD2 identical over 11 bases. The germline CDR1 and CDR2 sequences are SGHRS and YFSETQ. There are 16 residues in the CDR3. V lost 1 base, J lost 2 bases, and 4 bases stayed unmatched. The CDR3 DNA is TGCGCCAGCAGCTTGATGACTAGCGGGGCGCAAGAGACCCAGTACTTC. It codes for CASSLMTSGAQETQYF.

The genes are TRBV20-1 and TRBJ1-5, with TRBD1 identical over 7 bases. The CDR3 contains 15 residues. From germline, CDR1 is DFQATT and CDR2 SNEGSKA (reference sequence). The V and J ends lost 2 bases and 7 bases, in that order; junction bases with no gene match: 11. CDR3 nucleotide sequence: TGCAGTGCTAGACGACAGGGTCAGGGGGGCCAGCCCCAGCATTTT. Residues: CSARRQGQGGQPQHF.

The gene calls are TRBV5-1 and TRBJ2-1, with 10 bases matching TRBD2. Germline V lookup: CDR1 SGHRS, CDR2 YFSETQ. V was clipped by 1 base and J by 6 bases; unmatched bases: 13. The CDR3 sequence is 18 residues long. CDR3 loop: CASSLLRGLAWAPNEQFF. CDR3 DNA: TGCGCCAGCAGCTTGTTAAGGGGACTAGCGTGGGCACCCAATGAGCAGTTCTTC.

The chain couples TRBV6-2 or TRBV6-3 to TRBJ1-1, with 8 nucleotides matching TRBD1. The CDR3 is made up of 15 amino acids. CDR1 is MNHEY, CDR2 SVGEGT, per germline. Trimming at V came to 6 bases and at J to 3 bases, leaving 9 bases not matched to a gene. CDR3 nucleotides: TGTGCCAGCAGCACATACAGGGGGATGGACACTGAAGCTTTCTTT. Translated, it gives CASSTYRGMDTEAFF.

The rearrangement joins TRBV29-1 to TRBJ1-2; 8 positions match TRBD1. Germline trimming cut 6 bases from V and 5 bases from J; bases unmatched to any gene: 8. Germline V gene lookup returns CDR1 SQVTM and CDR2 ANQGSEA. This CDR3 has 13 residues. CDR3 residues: CSVAPRDRYGYTF. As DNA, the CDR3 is TGCAGCGTCGCGCCGCGGGACAGGTATGGCTACACCTTC.

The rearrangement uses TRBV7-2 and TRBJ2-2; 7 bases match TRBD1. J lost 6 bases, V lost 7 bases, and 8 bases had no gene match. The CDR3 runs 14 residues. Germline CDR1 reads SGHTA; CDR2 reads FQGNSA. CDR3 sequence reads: CASTEGARAGELFF. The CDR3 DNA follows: TGTGCCAGCACCGAGGGGGCTCGGGCCGGGGAGCTGTTTTTT. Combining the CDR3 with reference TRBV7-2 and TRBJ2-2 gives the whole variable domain GAGVSQSPSNKVTEKGKDVELRCDPISGHTALYWYRQSLGQGLEFLIYFQGNSAPDKSGLPSDRFSAERTGGSVSTLTIQRTQQEDSAVYLCASTEGARAGELFFGEGSRLTVL.

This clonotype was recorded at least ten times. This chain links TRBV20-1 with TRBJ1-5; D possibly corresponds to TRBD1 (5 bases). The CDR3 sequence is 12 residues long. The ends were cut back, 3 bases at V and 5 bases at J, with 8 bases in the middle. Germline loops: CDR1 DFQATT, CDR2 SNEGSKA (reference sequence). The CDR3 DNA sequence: TGCAGTGCTAGGGTGGGGGATCAGCCCCAGCATTTT. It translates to CSARVGDQPQHF.

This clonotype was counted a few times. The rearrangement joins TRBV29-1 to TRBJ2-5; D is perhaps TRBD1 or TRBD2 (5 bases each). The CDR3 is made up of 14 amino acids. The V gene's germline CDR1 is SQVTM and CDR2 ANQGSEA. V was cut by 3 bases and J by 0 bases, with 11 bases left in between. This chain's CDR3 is CSVEGVSYQETQYF. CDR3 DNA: TGCAGCGTTGAGGGGGTCAGTTACCAAGAGACCCAGTACTTC.

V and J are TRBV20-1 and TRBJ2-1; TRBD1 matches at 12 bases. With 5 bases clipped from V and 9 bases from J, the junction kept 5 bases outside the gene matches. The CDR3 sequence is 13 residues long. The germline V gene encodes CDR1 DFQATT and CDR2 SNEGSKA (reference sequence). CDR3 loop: CSAPGTGGGEQFF. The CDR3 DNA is TGCAGTGCTCCCGGGACAGGGGGCGGTGAGCAGTTCTTC.

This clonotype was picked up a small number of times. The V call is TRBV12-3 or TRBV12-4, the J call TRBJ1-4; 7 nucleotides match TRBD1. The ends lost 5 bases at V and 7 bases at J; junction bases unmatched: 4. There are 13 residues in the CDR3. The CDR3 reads CASSRQGFEKLFF. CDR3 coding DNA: TGTGCCAGCAGTCGACAGGGTTTTGAAAAACTGTTTTTT.

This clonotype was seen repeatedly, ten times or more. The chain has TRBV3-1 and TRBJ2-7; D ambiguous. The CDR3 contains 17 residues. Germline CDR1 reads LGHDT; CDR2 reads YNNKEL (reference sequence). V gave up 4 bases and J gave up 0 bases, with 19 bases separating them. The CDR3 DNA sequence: TGTGCCAGCAGCCCGTTTTCCGGCCAGGAGACCTCCTACGAGCAGTACTTC. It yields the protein CASSPFSGQETSYEQYF.

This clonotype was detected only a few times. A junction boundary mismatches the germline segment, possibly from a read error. CDR3 residues: CSAGELQGGETQYF. The CDR3 DNA is TGCAGTGCTGGAGAATTACAGGGGGGAGAGACCCAGTACTTC. This chain uses TRBV20-1 with TRBJ2-5; 8 nucleotides match TRBD1. This CDR3 region has 14 residues. CDR1 and CDR2 from the germline V gene are DFQATT and SNEGSKA (reference sequence).

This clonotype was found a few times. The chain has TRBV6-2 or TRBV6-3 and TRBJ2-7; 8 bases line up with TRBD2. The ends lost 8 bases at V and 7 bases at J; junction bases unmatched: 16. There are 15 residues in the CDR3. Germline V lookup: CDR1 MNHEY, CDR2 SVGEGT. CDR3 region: CASGLALLKAGEQYF. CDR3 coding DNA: TGTGCCAGCGGACTAGCCTTACTTAAGGCGGGAGAGCAGTACTTC.

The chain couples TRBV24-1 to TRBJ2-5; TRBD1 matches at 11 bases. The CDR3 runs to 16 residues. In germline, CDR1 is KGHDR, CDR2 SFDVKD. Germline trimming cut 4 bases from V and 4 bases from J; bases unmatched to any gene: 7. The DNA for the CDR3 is TGTGCCACCAGTGAGGGCGGACAGGGGGCTGGAGAGACCCAGTACTTC. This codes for CATSEGGQGAGETQYF.

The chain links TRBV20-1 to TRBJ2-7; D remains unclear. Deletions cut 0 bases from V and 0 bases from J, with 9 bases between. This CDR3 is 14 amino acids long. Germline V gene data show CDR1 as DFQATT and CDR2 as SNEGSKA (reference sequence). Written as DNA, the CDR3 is TGCAGTGCTAGAGAGTCTGGCGGCTCCTACGAGCAGTACTTC. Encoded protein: CSARESGGSYEQYF.

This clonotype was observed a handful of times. The CDR3 coding sequence is TGTGCCAGCAGCTTGGCCGGGACACCCGGCTCCTACAATGAGCAGTTCTTC. It is translated as CASSLAGTPGSYNEQFF. V and J are TRBV7-9 and TRBJ2-1, with D possibly TRBD1 on 6 matching bases. The CDR3 covers 17 residues. V was shortened by 3 bases and J by 0 bases, with 15 bases between the two germline ends. Germline assignment: CDR1 SEHNR and CDR2 FQNEAQ (reference sequence).

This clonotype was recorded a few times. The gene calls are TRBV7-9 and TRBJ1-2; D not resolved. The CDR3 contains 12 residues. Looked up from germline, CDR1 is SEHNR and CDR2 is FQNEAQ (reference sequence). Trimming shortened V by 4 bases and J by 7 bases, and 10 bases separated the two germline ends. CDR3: CASSSLGSGYTF. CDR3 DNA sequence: TGTGCCAGCAGCTCATTGGGCTCTGGCTACACCTTC. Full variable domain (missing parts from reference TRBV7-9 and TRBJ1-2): DTGVSQNPRHKITKRGQNVTFRCDPISEHNRLYWYRQTLGQGPEFLTYFQNEAQLEKSRLLSDRFSAERPKGSFSTLEIQRTEQGDSAMYLCASSSLGSGYTFGSGTRLTVV.

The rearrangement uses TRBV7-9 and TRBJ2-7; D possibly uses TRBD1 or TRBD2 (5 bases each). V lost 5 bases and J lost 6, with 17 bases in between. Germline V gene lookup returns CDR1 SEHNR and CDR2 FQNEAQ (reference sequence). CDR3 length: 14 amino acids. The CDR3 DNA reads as TGTGCCAGCAGCCTTGGGGGTATATCCGGCGAGCAGTACTTC. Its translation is CASSLGGISGEQYF.

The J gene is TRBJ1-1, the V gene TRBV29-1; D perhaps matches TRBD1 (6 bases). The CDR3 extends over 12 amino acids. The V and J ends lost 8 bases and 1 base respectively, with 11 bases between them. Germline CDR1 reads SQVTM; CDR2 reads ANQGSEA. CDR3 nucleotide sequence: TGCAGCACCGGACAGCAGAACACTGAAGCTTTCTTT. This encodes CSTGQQNTEAFF.

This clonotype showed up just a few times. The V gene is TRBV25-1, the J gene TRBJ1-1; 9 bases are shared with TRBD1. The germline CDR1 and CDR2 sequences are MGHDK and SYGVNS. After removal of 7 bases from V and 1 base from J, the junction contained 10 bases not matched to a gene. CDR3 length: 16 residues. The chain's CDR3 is CASTGTGSVRNTEAFF. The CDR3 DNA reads TGTGCCAGCACCGGGACAGGGTCGGTGAGGAACACTGAAGCTTTCTTT.

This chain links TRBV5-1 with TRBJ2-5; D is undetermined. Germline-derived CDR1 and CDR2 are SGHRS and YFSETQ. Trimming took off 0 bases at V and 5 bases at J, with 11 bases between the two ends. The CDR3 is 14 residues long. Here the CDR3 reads CASSLAVGFETQYF. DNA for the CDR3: TGCGCCAGCAGCTTGGCGGTGGGATTCGAGACCCAGTACTTC. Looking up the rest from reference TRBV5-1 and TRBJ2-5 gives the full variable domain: KAGVTQTPRYLIKTRGQQVTLSCSPISGHRSVSWYQQTPGQGLQFLFEYFSETQRNKGNFPGRFSGRQFSNSRSEMNVSTLELGDSALYLCASSLAVGFETQYFGPGTRLLVL.

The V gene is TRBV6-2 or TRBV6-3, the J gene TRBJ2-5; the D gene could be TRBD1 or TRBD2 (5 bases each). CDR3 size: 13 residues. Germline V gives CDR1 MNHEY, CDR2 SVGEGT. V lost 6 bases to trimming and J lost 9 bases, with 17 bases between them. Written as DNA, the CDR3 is TGTGCCAGCAGCCCACCAGGGAGAGGGTCCCAGTACTTC. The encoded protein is CASSPPGRGSQYF.

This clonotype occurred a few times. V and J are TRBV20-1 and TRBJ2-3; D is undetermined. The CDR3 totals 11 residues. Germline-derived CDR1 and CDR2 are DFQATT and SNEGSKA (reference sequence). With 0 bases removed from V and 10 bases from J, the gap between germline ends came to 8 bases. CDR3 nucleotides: TGCAGTGCTAGAGACCCCCCAGCGCAGTATTTT. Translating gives CSARDPPAQYF.

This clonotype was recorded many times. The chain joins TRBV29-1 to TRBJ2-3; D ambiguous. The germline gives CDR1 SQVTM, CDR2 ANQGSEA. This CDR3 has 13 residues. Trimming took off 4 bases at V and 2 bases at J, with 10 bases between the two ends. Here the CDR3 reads CSVARGPTDTQYF. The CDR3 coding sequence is TGCAGCGTTGCTAGAGGCCCCACAGATACGCAGTATTTT.

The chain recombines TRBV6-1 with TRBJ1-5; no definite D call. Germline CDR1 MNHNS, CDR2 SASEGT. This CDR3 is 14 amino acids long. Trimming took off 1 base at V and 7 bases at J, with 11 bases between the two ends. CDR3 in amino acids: CASSEGSVMQPQHF. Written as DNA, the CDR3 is TGTGCCAGCAGTGAAGGTTCAGTGATGCAGCCCCAGCATTTT.

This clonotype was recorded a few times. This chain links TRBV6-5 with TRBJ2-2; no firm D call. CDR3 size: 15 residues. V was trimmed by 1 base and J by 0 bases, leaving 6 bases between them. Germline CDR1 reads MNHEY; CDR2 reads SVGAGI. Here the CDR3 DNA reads TGTGCCAGCAGTTACTTCCGACCGAACACCGGGGAGCTGTTTTTT. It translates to CASSYFRPNTGELFF.

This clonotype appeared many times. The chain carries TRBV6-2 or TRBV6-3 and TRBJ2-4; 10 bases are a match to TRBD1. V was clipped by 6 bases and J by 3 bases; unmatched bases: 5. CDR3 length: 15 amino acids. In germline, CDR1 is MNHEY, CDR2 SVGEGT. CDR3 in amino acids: CASSQTGGGKNIQYF. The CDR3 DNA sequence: TGTGCCAGCAGCCAGACAGGGGGCGGCAAAAACATTCAGTACTTC.

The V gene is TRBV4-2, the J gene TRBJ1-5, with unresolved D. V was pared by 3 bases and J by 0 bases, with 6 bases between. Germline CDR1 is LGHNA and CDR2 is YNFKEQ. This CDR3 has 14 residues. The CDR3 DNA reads TGTGCCAGCAGCCACCCCGCTAGCAATCAGCCCCAGCATTTT. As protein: CASSHPASNQPQHF.